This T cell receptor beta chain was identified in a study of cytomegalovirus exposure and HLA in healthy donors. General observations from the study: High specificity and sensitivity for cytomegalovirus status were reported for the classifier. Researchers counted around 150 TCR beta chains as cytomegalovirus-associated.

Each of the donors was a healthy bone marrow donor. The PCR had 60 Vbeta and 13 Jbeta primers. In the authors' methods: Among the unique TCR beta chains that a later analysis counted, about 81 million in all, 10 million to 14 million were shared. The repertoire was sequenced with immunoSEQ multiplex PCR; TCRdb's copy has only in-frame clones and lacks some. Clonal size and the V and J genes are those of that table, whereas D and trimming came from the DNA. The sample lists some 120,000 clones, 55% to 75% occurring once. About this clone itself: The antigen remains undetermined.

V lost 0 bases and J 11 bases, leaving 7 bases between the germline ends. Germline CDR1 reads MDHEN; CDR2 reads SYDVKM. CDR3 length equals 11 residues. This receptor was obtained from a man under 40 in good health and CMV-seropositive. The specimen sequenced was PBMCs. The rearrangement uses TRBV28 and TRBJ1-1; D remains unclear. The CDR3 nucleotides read TGTGCCAGCAGTTTATGGGCGCGGGCTTTCTTT. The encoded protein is CASSLWARAFF. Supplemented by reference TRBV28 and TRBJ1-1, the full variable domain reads DVKVTQSSRYLVKRTGEKVFLECVQDMDHENMFWYRQDPGLGLRLIYFSYDVKMKEKGDIPEGYSVSREKKERFSLILESASTNQTSMYLCASSLWARAFFGQGTRLTVV.